A single sample is the source of the 5 T cell receptor beta chains below, sequenced in a study of T cells after yellow fever vaccination. TCRdb analysed the 5' RACE reads with MiXCR anew, one entry per CDR3 protein. Here the sample spans about 580,000 distinct CDR3 sequences, approximately 16% being singletons. The sequences come from PBMCs, collected 5 days after the first yellow fever vaccination. These receptor sequences come from a young man who received the YFV17D yellow fever vaccine.

As for this clonotype: This may be a read error, as it is one base from a much larger clone. The V call is TRBV18, the J call TRBJ1-6; 10 bases are shared with TRBD1. CDR3 size: 14 residues. Germline CDR1 and CDR2: KGHSH and LQKENI. V trimming: 8 bases; J trimming: 9 bases; junction bases outside the gene matches: 7. CDR3: CASTPGQGPSPLHF. The CDR3 bases are TGTGCCAGCACTCCGGGACAGGGGCCTTCACCCCTCCACTTT. The complete variable domain, with remaining parts taken from reference TRBV18 and TRBJ1-6, reads NAGVMQNPRHLVRRRGQEARLRCSPMKGHSHVYWYRQLPEEGLKFMVYLQKENIIDESGMPKERFSAEFPKEGPSILRIQQVVRGDSAAYFCASTPGQGPSPLHFGNGTRLTVT.

The chain joins TRBV6-2 or TRBV6-3 to TRBJ1-1, with 10 bases fitting TRBD1. Unmatched junction bases numbered 5, after V lost 3 bases and J lost 4 bases. Germline CDR1 is MNHEY and CDR2 is SVGEGT. The CDR3 extends over 15 amino acids. CDR3 sequence reads: CASSYRQGAATEAFF. The CDR3 DNA reads as TGTGCCAGCAGTTATCGACAGGGGGCGGCCACTGAAGCTTTCTTT.

This clonotype has a handful of counts. The CDR3 loop is CASSSTGQGHNEQFF. CDR3 nucleotides: TGTGCCAGCAGCTCTACGGGACAGGGGCACAATGAGCAGTTCTTC. The chain links TRBV7-3 to TRBJ2-1; 10 nucleotides agree with TRBD1. Germline V gene lookup returns CDR1 SGHTA and CDR2 FQGTGA. The CDR3 runs to 15 residues. The ends lost 4 bases at V and 5 bases at J; junction bases unmatched: 5.

There are a few counts of this clonotype. This chain's CDR3 is CASSSSGSAGGRDNEQFF. DNA of the CDR3: TGCGCCAGCAGCTCTAGTGGCAGCGCGGGGGGTAGGGACAATGAGCAGTTCTTC. The chain links TRBV5-1 to TRBJ2-1; 8 nucleotides line up with TRBD2. Germline-derived CDR1 and CDR2 are SGHRS and YFSETQ. V lost 3 bases to trimming and J lost 5 bases; unmatched junction nucleotides: 16. The CDR3 runs 18 residues.

The chain couples TRBV20-1 to TRBJ2-7; 9 nucleotides agree with TRBD1. Trimming at V came to 2 bases and at J to 5 bases, leaving 10 bases not matched to a gene. This CDR3 comprises 15 residues. Germline V gene data show CDR1 as DFQATT and CDR2 as SNEGSKA (reference sequence). CDR3 residues: CSARTGTGSIHEQYF. The CDR3 DNA reads TGCAGTGCTAGAACCGGGACAGGGTCGATCCACGAGCAGTACTTC.